There are many counts of the clone carrying this T cell receptor beta chain. TCRdb keeps only in-frame clones here, not all; method: immunoSEQ multiplex PCR. The table has over 150,000 clones, 84% seen once; the top ten hold less than 15%. This sample was included in a study of blood T cell repertoires in COVID-19. Sequenced input: peripheral blood. The sequence came from a human donor in a cohort sampled during active COVID-19.

CDR3 protein: CASSSGGGGKNIQYF. The CDR3 DNA reads as TGTGCCAGTAGTAGTGGCGGAGGCGGGAAAAACATTCAGTACTTC. The V and J genes are TRBV19 and TRBJ2-4, with D tentatively TRBD2 (5 bases). This CDR3 is 15 amino acids long. Trimming took off 4 bases at V and 4 bases at J, with 14 bases between the two ends. Germline V gene sequence: CDR1 LNHDA, CDR2 SQIVND (reference sequence).